This passage covers 21 T cell receptor beta chains from one sample sequenced in a study of immune cell composition in non-small cell lung cancer. Data came from immunoSEQ multiplex PCR; TCRdb stores just in-frame clones and leaves some out. Of about 15,000 clones listed, around 63% are singletons. The material sequenced was lung tumor tissue. All receptors come from a human donor with non-small cell lung cancer.

The rearrangement uses TRBV5-1 and TRBJ2-1; perhaps TRBD1 as D (7 bases). V lost 0 bases and J 6 bases, leaving 10 bases between the germline ends. This CDR3 is built from 14 residues. Germline V gene sequence: CDR1 SGHRS, CDR2 YFSETQ. The CDR3 nucleotides read TGCGCCAGCAGCTTGGGCGGGACAGCCAATGAGCAGTTCTTC. Translating it yields CASSLGGTANEQFF.

This clone was observed a handful of times. J is TRBJ1-3 and V is TRBV18; D uncertain. Per the germline V gene, CDR1 is KGHSH and CDR2 is LQKENI. With 3 bases removed from V and 2 bases from J, the gap between germline ends came to 5 bases. The CDR3 loop spans 13 amino acids. The CDR3 DNA sequence: TGTGCCAGCTCACCGGTAGCTGGAAACACCATATATTTT. As protein: CASSPVAGNTIYF.

This clone was recorded a few times. The chain links TRBV9 to TRBJ1-1; tentative D call: TRBD1 (5 bases). This CDR3 comprises 20 residues. Germline values: CDR1 SGDLS, CDR2 YYNGEE. Between the trimmed V and J ends, which lost 0 bases and 1 base, there was a span of 25 bases. The DNA for the CDR3 is TGTGCCAGCAGCGTAGCACCCCATCGCGGCAGGGTGGAGAGGAACACTGAAGCTTTCTTT. Translated: CASSVAPHRGRVERNTEAFF.

A few counts support this clone. The rearrangement uses TRBV5-4 and TRBJ2-7; D is unclear. This CDR3 comprises 13 residues. Trimming took 1 base from V and 5 from J, leaving 10 bases between them. Per germline, CDR1 SGHNT and CDR2 YYREEE (reference sequence). CDR3 loop: CASSLWQVNEQYF. Here the CDR3 DNA reads TGTGCCAGCAGCTTGTGGCAGGTCAACGAGCAGTACTTC. Complete variable domain (other parts from reference TRBV5-4 and TRBJ2-7): ETGVTQSPTHLIKTRGQQVTLRCSSQSGHNTVSWYQQALGQGPQFIFQYYREEENGRGNFPPRFSGLQFPNYSSELNVNALELDDSALYLCASSLWQVNEQYFGPGTRLTVT.

The chain combines TRBV7-9 with TRBJ1-4; tentatively, D is TRBD1 (6 bases). The germline V and J ends were trimmed by 7 bases and 8 bases, with 17 bases remaining between them. Germline CDR1 and CDR2: SEHNR and FQNEAQ (reference sequence). The CDR3 covers 14 residues. The CDR3: CASTLQGMTEKLFF. CDR3 DNA: TGTGCCAGCACCCTGCAGGGGATGACCGAAAAACTGTTTTTT.

The V call is TRBV23-1, the J call TRBJ1-5; TRBD1 aligns across 9 bases. TRBV23-1 is classed as an ORF, of uncertain function. The length of the CDR3 is 16 residues. J lost 6 bases, V lost 6 bases, and 12 bases had no gene match. In DNA, the CDR3 is TGCGCCAGCAGGAAACCGGGACAGGGTGGGACTCAGCCCCAGCATTTT. Encoded protein: CASRKPGQGGTQPQHF.

The chain combines TRBV5-4 with TRBJ1-1, with a tentative D call TRBD1 (6 bases). V lost 7 bases to trimming and J lost 0 bases, with 13 bases between them. Germline V gene data show CDR1 as SGHNT and CDR2 as YYREEE (reference sequence). This CDR3 spans 14 amino acids. The CDR3 nucleotides read TGTGCCAGCGGATACGGGACACTGAACACTGAAGCTTTCTTT. Encoded protein: CASGYGTLNTEAFF.

This chain joins TRBV30 and TRBJ1-2, with D possibly being TRBD1 (5 bases). Germline V lookup: CDR1 GTSNPN, CDR2 SVGIG (reference sequence). The V end was cut by 4 bases, the J end by 6 bases, with 9 bases between. This CDR3 contains 11 residues. The chain's CDR3 is CAWIGANGYTF. The CDR3 coding sequence is TGTGCCTGGATTGGGGCGAATGGCTACACCTTC.

This clone was observed a handful of times. The chain couples TRBV7-8 to TRBJ1-5; 8 nucleotides line up with TRBD1. The V segment lost 5 bases and the J segment 7 bases; nucleotides outside the gene matches: 4. Germline values: CDR1 SGHVS, CDR2 FQNEAQ. The CDR3 loop spans 13 amino acids. The CDR3 nucleotides read TGTGCCAGCAGCGCCGCAGGGGGCCAGCCCCAGCATTTT. Its translation: CASSAAGGQPQHF.

V and J are TRBV11-3 and TRBJ2-7; TRBD2 might be the D (5 bases). The germline CDR1 and CDR2 sequences are SGHNT and YENEEA. The CDR3 runs to 13 residues. The V and J ends lost 4 bases and 6 bases respectively, with 13 bases between them. The DNA for the CDR3 is TGTGCCAGCAGCTGGAGGCCTCAGCGCGAGCAGTACTTC. It encodes CASSWRPQREQYF.

The V call is TRBV18, the J call TRBJ2-7; 7 bases are a match to TRBD1. J gave up 3 bases and V 6 bases, and 11 bases lay outside the gene matches. The CDR3 sequence is 15 residues long. CDR1 is KGHSH and CDR2 is LQKENI in the germline V gene. The CDR3 spells CASSAETGLHYEQYF. CDR3 nucleotide sequence: TGTGCCAGCTCCGCCGAGACAGGGCTACACTACGAGCAGTACTTC.

V is TRBV7-9 and J is TRBJ1-1, with a possible D match to TRBD1 (5 bases). Germline CDR1 SEHNR, CDR2 FQNEAQ (reference sequence). This CDR3 contains 13 residues. V was clipped by 6 bases and J by 2 bases, with 10 bases between them. The CDR3: CASSFTGNTEAFF. The CDR3 region has the DNA TGTGCCAGCAGTTTTACAGGTAACACTGAAGCTTTCTTT.

The CDR3 is CASSGDRYEQYF. The CDR3 bases are TGTGCCAGCAGCGGTGACAGGTACGAGCAGTACTTC. The V and J genes are TRBV6-1 and TRBJ2-7; D may be TRBD1 (6 bases). The CDR3 is 12 amino acids. Germline V gene data show CDR1 as MNHNS and CDR2 as SASEGT. The V and J ends lost 6 bases and 4 bases respectively, with 10 bases between them.

V is TRBV7-2 and J is TRBJ2-1; 7 positions match TRBD2. The CDR3 consists of 13 residues. Germline V CDR1 and CDR2: SGHTA, FQGNSA. The junction had 0 bases not matched to a gene; V was cut back by 0 bases and J by 7 bases. CDR3 sequence (DNA): TGTGCCAGCAGCTTAGCGGGGGGGAATGAGCAGTTCTTC. Protein sequence: CASSLAGGNEQFF.

The CDR3 nucleotides are TGTGCCAGCAGCCAAGCCGACAGAACCCCCTATGGCTACACCTTC. It translates to CASSQADRTPYGYTF. The chain combines TRBV14 with TRBJ1-2; maybe TRBD1 (5 bases). V gave up 1 base and J gave up 4 bases, with 13 bases separating them. This CDR3 has 15 residues. Germline values: CDR1 SGHDN, CDR2 FVKESK.

V and J are TRBV5-1 and TRBJ1-1; no clear D. V gave up 5 bases and J gave up 3 bases, with 11 bases separating them. CDR3 size: 13 residues. The germline V gene has CDR1 SGHRS and CDR2 YFSETQ. The DNA of the CDR3 is TGCGCCAGCAGTGCCGGGTGGGACACTGAAGCTTTCTTT. Translated: CASSAGWDTEAFF.

The rearrangement links TRBV2 to TRBJ2-5; 9 nucleotides agree with TRBD2. The CDR3 is 15 amino acids. CDR1 SNHLY and CDR2 FYNNEI come from the germline V gene. The V and J ends lost 1 base and 5 bases, in that order; junction bases with no gene match: 5. In DNA form, the CDR3 reads TGTGCCAGCAGTGAAGTGACTAGCGGTCCGGAGACCCAGTACTTC. It encodes CASSEVTSGPETQYF.

This chain uses TRBV18 with TRBJ2-7; 8 bases line up with TRBD1. This CDR3 has 15 amino acids. With V trimmed by 4 bases and J by 4 bases, 9 bases remained unmatched. Germline-derived CDR1 and CDR2 are KGHSH and LQKENI. DNA for the CDR3: TGTGCCAGCTCACGAGACAGGGGAAGTGGGTACGAGCAGTACTTC. Translating it yields CASSRDRGSGYEQYF. The whole variable domain, remainder taken from reference TRBV18 and TRBJ2-7, is NAGVMQNPRHLVRRRGQEARLRCSPMKGHSHVYWYRQLPEEGLKFMVYLQKENIIDESGMPKERFSAEFPKEGPSILRIQQVVRGDSAAYFCASSRDRGSGYEQYFGPGTRLTVT.

The chain carries TRBV18 and TRBJ2-1, with TRBD1 matching 7 bases. Losses at the gene ends were 4 bases for V and 8 bases for J; bases not matched to a gene: 14. This CDR3 comprises 16 residues. CDR1 and CDR2 (germline): KGHSH, LQKENI. CDR3 amino acids: CASSRTTGQAVDEQFF. DNA of the CDR3: TGTGCCAGCTCACGAACCACTGGACAGGCCGTGGATGAGCAGTTCTTC.

This sequence joins TRBV27 and TRBJ2-7; 10 bases match TRBD1. The CDR3 runs 14 residues. Germline V CDR1 and CDR2: MNHEY, SMNVEV (reference sequence). V was pared by 4 bases and J by 4 bases, with 4 bases of the junction left unmatched. CDR3 DNA: TGTGCCAGCAGTTCCCGACAGGGGGCTTACGAGCAGTACTTC. Translation: CASSSRQGAYEQYF.

The CDR3: CASSPTDSSGNTIYF. In DNA, the CDR3 is TGTGCCAGCTCACCAACCGATAGCTCTGGAAACACCATATATTTT. V is TRBV18 and J is TRBJ1-3; D is unresolved. The CDR3 consists of 15 residues. V was shortened by 2 bases and J by 0 bases, with 8 bases between the two germline ends. CDR1 KGHSH and CDR2 LQKENI come from the germline V gene.